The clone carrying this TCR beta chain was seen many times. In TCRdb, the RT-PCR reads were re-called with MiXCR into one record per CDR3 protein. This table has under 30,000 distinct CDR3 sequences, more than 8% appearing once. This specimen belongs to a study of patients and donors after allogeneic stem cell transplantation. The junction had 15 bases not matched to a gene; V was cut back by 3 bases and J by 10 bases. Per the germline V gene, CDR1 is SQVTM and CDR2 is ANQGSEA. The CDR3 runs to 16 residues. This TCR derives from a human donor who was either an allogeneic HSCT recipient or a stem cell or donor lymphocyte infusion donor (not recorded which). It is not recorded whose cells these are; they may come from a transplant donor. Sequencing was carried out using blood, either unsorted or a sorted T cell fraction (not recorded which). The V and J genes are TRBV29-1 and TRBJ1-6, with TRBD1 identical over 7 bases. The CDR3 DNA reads TGCAGCGTTGAGGGTCCGTGGGTCACAGGGGAATCACCCCTCCACTTT. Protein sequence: CSVEGPWVTGESPLHF.